This T cell receptor (beta chain) was captured in a study of OX40 agonist ivuxolimab in advanced cancers. Whole-study findings and limits: Not determined was the antigen specificity of the expanded peripheral T cells. On average, CD8+ T cells showed a greater number of expanded clones than CD4+.

Autoimmune disease history or systemic immunosuppression meant exclusion. Blood was sampled at baseline, cycle 4 day 1, and cycle 7 day 1. Trimming cost V 4 bases and J 0 bases, with 14 bases left between them. The germline V gene has CDR1 SGHNT and CDR2 YYREEE (reference sequence). CDR3 length equals 15 residues. Concerning this clone itself: Its specificity is unknown.

Some clones are missing from TCRdb's copy, which holds only in-frame ones; the method was immunoSEQ multiplex PCR. Counted here are approximately 69,000 clones, over 90% occurring once; the ten biggest clones make up roughly 14%. This chain uses TRBV5-4 with TRBJ2-7; perhaps TRBD2 as D (5 bases). The sequences come from CD4+ or CD8+ T cells sorted from blood, collected in a trial of the OX40 agonist ivuxolimab. The clonotype comes from an adult with an advanced solid tumor such as melanoma, head and neck, liver or kidney cancer. The CDR3 nucleotides read TGTGCCAGCAGCGGAGGACGGAGGAGCTCCTACGAGCAGTACTTC. The encoded protein is CASSGGRRSSYEQYF.